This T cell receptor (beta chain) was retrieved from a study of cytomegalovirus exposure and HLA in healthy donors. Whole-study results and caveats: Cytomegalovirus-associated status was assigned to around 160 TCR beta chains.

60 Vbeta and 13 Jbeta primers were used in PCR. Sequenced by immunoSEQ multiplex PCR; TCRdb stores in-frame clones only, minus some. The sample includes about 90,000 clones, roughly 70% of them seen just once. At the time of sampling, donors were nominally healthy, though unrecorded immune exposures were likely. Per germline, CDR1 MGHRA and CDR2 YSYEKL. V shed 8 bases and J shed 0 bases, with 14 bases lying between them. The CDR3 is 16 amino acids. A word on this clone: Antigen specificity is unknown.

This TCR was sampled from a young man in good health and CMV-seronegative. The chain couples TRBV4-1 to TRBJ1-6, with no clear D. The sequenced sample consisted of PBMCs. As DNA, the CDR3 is TGCGCCAGCGAGGGTACTCTGAGCTCCTATAATTCACCCCTCCACTTT. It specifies CASEGTLSSYNSPLHF.